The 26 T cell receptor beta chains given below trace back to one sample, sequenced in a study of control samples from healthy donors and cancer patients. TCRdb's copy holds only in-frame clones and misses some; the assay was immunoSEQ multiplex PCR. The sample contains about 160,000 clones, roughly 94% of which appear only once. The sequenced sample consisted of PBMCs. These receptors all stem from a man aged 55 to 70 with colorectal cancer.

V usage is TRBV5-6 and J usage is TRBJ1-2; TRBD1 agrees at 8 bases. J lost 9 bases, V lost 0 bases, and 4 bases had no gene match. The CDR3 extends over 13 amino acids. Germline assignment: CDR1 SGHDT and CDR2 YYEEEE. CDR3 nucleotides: TGTGCCAGCAGCTTGGAGCGGGACAGGCGCTACACCTTC. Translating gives CASSLERDRRYTF.

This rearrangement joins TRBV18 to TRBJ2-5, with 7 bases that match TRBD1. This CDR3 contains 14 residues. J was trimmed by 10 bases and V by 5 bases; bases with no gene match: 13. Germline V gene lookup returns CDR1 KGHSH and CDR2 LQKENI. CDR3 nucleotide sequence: TGTGCCAGCTCAAAGGGACAGAGCCCCCGGGACCAGTACTTC. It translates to CASSKGQSPRDQYF.

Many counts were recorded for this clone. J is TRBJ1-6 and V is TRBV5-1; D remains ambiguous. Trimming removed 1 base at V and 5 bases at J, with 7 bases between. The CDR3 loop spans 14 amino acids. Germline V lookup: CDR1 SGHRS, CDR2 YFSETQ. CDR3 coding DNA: TGCGCCAGCAGCTTGTCACAGAATAATTCACCCCTCCACTTT. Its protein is CASSLSQNNSPLHF.

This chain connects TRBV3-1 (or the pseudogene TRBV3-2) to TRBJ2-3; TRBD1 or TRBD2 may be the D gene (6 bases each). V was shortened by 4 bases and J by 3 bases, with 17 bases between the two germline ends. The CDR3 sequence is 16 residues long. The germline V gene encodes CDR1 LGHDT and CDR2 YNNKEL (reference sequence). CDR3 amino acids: CASSPRAGEVTDTQYF. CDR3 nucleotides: TGTGCCAGCAGCCCCCGGGCAGGGGAGGTTACAGATACGCAGTATTTT.

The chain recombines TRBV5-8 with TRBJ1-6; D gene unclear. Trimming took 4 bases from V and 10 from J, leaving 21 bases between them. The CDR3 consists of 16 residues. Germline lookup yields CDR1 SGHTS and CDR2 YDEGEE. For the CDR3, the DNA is TGTGCCAGCAGCATATACGTCCTACCCCGCCGCTCACCCCTCCACTTT. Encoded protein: CASSIYVLPRRSPLHF.

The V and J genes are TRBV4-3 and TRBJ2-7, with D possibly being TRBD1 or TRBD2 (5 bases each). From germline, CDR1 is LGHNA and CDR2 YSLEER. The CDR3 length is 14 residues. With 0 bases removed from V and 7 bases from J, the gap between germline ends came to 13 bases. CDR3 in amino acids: CASSQDHGEGEQYF. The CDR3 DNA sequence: TGCGCCAGCAGCCAAGATCACGGAGAGGGGGAGCAGTACTTC.

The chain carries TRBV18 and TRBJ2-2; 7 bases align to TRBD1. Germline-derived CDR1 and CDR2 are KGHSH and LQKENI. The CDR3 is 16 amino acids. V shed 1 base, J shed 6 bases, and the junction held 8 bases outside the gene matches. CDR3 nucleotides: TGTGCCAGCTCACCACTAGATCTGCAGGGGGCCGGGGAGCTGTTTTTT. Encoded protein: CASSPLDLQGAGELFF.

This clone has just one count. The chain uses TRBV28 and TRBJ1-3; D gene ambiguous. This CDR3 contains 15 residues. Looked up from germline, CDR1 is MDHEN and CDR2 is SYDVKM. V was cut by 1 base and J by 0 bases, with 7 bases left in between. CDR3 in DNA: TGTGCCAGCAGTTTATTACCAGCCTCTGGAAACACCATATATTTT. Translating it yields CASSLLPASGNTIYF.

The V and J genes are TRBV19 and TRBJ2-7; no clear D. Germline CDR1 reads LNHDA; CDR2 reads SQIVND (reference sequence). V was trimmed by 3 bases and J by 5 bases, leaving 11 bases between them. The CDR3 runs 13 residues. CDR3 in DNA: TGTGCCAGTAGTATGGGTCCTAGGGACGAGCAGTACTTC. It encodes CASSMGPRDEQYF.

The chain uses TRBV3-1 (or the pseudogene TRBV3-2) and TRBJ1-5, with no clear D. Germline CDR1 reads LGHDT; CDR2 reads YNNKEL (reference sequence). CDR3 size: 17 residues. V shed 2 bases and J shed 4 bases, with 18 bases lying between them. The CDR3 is CASSQSYGTPTNQPQHF. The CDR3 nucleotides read TGTGCCAGCAGCCAAAGTTATGGCACCCCAACTAATCAGCCCCAGCATTTT.

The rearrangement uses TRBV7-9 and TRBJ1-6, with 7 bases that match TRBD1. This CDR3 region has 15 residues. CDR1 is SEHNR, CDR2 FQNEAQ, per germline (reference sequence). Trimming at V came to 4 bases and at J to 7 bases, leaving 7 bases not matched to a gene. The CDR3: CASSSQGGANSPLHF. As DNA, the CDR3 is TGTGCCAGCAGCTCCCAGGGGGGAGCGAATTCACCCCTCCACTTT.

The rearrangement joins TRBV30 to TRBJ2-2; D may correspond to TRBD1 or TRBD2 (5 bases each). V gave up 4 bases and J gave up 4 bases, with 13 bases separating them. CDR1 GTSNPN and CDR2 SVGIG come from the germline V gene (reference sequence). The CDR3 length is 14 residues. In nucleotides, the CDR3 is TGTGCCTGGATACGGCCTGGGGGCACCGGGGAGCTGTTTTTT. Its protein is CAWIRPGGTGELFF.

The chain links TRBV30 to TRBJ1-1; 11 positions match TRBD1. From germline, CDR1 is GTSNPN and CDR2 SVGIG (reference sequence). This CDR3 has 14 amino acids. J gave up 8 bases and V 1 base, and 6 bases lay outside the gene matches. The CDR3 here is CAWSGTGGVLEAFF. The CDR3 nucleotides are TGTGCCTGGAGTGGGACAGGGGGCGTGTTGGAAGCTTTCTTT. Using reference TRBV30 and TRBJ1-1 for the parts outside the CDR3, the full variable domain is SQTIHQWPATLVQPVGSPLSLECTVEGTSNPNLYWYRQAAGRGLQLLFYSVGIGQISSEVPQNLSASRPQDRQFILSSKKLLLSDSGFYLCAWSGTGGVLEAFFGQGTRLTVV.

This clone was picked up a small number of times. The CDR3 DNA is TGTGCCAGTAGTAGGGGGGGCGGCTACAATGAGCAGTTCTTC. Amino acids: CASSRGGGYNEQFF. The chain combines TRBV19 with TRBJ2-1; D possibly corresponds to TRBD2 (7 bases). The V end lost 4 bases, the J end lost 3 bases, and 10 bases lay between the germline ends. The germline V gene has CDR1 LNHDA and CDR2 SQIVND (reference sequence). CDR3 length equals 14 residues.

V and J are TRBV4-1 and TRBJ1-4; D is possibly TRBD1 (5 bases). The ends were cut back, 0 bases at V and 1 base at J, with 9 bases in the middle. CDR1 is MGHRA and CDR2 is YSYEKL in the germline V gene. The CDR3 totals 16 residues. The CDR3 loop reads CASSQDGAGTNEKLFF. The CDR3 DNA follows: TGCGCCAGCAGCCAAGATGGGGCTGGAACTAATGAAAAACTGTTTTTT.

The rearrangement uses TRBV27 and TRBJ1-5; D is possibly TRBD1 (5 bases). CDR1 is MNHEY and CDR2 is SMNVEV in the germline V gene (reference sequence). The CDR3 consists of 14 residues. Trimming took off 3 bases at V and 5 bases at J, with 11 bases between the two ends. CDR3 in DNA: TGTGCCAGCAGTTTCAGGCAGGGCGATCAGCCCCAGCATTTT. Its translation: CASSFRQGDQPQHF.

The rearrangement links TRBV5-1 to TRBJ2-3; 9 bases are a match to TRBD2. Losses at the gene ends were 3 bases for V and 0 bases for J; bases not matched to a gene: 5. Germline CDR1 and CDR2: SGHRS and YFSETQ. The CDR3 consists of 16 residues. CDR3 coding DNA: TGCGCCAGCAGCTCGGGCGGGGGGGCTAGCACAGATACGCAGTATTTT. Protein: CASSSGGGASTDTQYF. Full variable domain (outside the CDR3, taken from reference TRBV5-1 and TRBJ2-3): KAGVTQTPRYLIKTRGQQVTLSCSPISGHRSVSWYQQTPGQGLQFLFEYFSETQRNKGNFPGRFSGRQFSNSRSEMNVSTLELGDSALYLCASSSGGGASTDTQYFGPGTRLTVL.

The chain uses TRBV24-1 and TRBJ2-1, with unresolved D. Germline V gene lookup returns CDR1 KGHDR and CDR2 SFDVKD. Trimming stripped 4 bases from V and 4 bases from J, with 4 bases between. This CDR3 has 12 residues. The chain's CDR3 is CATSDTYNEQFF. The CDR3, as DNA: TGTGCCACCAGTGACACGTACAATGAGCAGTTCTTC.

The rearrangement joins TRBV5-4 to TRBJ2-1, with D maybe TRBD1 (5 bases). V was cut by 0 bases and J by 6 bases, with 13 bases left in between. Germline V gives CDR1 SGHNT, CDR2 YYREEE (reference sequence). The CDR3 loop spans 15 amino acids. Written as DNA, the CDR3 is TGTGCCAGCAGCTTGGGGGTCAGGGTGGCCAATGAGCAGTTCTTC. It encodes CASSLGVRVANEQFF. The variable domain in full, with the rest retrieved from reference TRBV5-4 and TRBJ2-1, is ETGVTQSPTHLIKTRGQQVTLRCSSQSGHNTVSWYQQALGQGPQFIFQYYREEENGRGNFPPRFSGLQFPNYSSELNVNALELDDSALYLCASSLGVRVANEQFFGPGTRLTVL.

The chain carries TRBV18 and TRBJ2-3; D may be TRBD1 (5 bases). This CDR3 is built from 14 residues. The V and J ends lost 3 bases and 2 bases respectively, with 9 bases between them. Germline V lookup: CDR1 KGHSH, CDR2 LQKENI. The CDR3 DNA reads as TGTGCCAGCTCACCCCGACAGTCCACAGATACGCAGTATTTT. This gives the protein CASSPRQSTDTQYF.

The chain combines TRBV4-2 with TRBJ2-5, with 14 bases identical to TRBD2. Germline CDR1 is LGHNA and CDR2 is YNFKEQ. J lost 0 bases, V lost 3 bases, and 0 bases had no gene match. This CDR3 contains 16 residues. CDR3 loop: CASSQGLAGDQETQYF. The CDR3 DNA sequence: TGTGCCAGCAGCCAGGGACTAGCGGGGGACCAAGAGACCCAGTACTTC.

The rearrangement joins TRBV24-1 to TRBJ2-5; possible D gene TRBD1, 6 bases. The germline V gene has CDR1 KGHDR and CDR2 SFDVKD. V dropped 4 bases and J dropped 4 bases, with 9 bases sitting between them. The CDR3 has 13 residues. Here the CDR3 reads CATSEPGAETQYF. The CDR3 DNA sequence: TGTGCCACCAGTGAGCCAGGGGCAGAGACCCAGTACTTC.

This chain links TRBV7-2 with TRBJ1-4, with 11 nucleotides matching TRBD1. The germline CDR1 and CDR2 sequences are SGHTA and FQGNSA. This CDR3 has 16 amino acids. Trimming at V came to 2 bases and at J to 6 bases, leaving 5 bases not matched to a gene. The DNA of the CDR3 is TGTGCCAGCAGCTTAAGGACAGGGGGCGTGGATGAAAAACTGTTTTTT. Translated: CASSLRTGGVDEKLFF.

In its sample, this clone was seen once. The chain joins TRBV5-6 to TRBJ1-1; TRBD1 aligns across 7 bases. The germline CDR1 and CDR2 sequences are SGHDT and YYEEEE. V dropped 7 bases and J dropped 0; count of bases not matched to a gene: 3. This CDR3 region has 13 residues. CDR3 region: CASQGGLNTEAFF. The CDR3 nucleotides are TGTGCCAGCCAGGGGGGGTTGAACACTGAAGCTTTCTTT.

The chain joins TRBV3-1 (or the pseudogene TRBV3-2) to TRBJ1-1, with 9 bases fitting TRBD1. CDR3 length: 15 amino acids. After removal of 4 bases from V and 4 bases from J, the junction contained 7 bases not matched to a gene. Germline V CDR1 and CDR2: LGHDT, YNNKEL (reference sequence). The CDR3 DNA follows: TGTGCCAGCAGCCGCTCGACAGGGGGAGGCACTGAAGCTTTCTTT. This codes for CASSRSTGGGTEAFF.

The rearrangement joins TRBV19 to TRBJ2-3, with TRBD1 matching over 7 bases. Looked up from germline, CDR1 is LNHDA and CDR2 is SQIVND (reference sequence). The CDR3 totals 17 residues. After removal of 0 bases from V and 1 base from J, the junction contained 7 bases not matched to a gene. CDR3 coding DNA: TGTGCCAGTAGTATAGATCGACAGGGCGACGGCACAGATACGCAGTATTTT. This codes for CASSIDRQGDGTDTQYF. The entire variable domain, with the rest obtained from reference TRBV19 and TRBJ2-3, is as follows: DGGITQSPKYLFRKEGQNVTLSCEQNLNHDAMYWYRQDPGQGLRLIYYSQIVNDFQKGDIAEGYSVSREKKESFPLTVTSAQKNPTAFYLCASSIDRQGDGTDTQYFGPGTRLTVL.